This TCR beta chain stems from a study of OX40 agonist ivuxolimab in advanced cancers. Background for the entire study: Ivuxolimab, which targeted the costimulatory receptor OX40 (CD134), was an agonistic, fully human IgG2 monoclonal antibody. Prior anti-PD-1, anti-PD-L1 or anti-CTLA-4 therapy was permitted, and approximately 42% of dose-escalation patients had received checkpoint inhibitors. The paper covers the monotherapy dose-escalation part of the phase I ivuxolimab trial, which included N ≈ 50 patients. Of the 50 to 55 patients in dose escalation, about 19 had hepatocellular carcinoma, about 15 had melanoma, 9 had renal cell carcinoma and 9 had head and neck cancer. Intravenous ivuxolimab was administered to patients every 2 weeks at six dose levels: 0.01, 0.1, 0.3, 1.5, 3 and 10 mg/kg. A male proportion of 82.7% and a mean age of approximately 58 years, ranging from about 23 to 90, were recorded for the dose-escalation cohort. Partial responses occurred in three dose-escalation patients, of whom one had hepatocellular carcinoma and two had cutaneous melanoma. The point of sequencing TCRbeta in the periphery was to test whether ivuxolimab changed TCR sequence diversity and drove clonal T-cell expansion. General study outcomes and caveats: Low levels of normalized T-cell clonal expansion were also seen in some patients who did not respond. In the 0.1-3.0 mg/kg groups, partial responders had among the lowest normalized peripheral clonal expansion, particularly in CD8+ T cells. Antigen specificity was not determined for the clonally expanded peripheral T cells. On average, CD8+ T cells showed more expanded clones than CD4+ T cells after ivuxolimab. At doses from 0.1 to 3.0 mg/kg, clonal expansion was seen in both CD4+ and CD8+ blood T cells between baseline and week 6.

V is trimmed back by 3 bases and J by 9 bases, and the junction contains 14 bases that no gene match accounts for. The CDR3 covers 17 residues, taking in both the cysteine and the phenylalanine. The CDR3 DNA has 51 bases and is translated from base 1. The germline V gene provides CDR1 SGHTA and CDR2 FQGNSA. To sequence the TCRbeta CDR3 region, genomic DNA was isolated from the sorted cells. The immunoSEQ Assay was used for sequencing of TCRbeta CDR3 regions. Entries here come from immuneACCESS through TCRdb and include only in-frame sequences with V and J called. Some clones fail to appear in such tables; in the studies checked, an unresolved V gene covers under half of the shortfall, and the cause of the remainder is unknown. The sample profile shows some 60,000 clones; around 90% of them were found once. 14% of the sample is in the top ten clones. In regard to this clone: It lacks a known antigen. Base-call qualities are not available, and no considerably larger clone is one nucleotide away.

The trial excluded patients who had a history of autoimmune disease or who were on systemic immunosuppression. In every dose cohort, peripheral blood was drawn for TCR sequencing at baseline, cycle 4 day 1, and cycle 7 day 1. The samples were taken from a phase I, first-in-human, multicenter, open-label dose-escalation trial of ivuxolimab. Adults with locally advanced or metastatic head and neck squamous cell, hepatocellular, melanoma or renal cell carcinoma were enrolled in the trial. CD4+ and CD8+ T cells were sorted separately from peripheral blood before TCR sequencing. The sequence was collected from an adult with an advanced solid tumor such as melanoma, head and neck, liver or kidney cancer. The sequences come from CD4+ or CD8+ T cells sorted from blood, collected in a trial of the OX40 agonist ivuxolimab. The sequence joins TRBV7-2 to TRBJ2-7; 13 bases in the middle match TRBD2. The CDR3 protein: CASSFGTSGDLTSGQYF. The DNA sequence follows: TGTGCCAGCAGCTTCGGGACTAGCGGGGACCTTACGTCGGGGCAGTACTTC. Extended through the reference TRBV7-2 and TRBJ2-7 proteins, this CDR3 yields the full variable domain: GAGVSQSPSNKVTEKGKDVELRCDPISGHTALYWYRQSLGQGLEFLIYFQGNSAPDKSGLPSDRFSAERTGGSVSTLTIQRTQQEDSAVYLCASSFGTSGDLTSGQYFGPGTRLTVT.